The T cell receptor beta chain described here comes from a study of blood T cell repertoires in COVID-19. Study context: T cells, B-cell-depleted T cells, or PBMCs supplied cDNA or gDNA.

The table came from immunoSEQ multiplex PCR; TCRdb's copy has only in-frame clones and leaves some out. This sample has 100,000 to 150,000 clones, with around four fifths found just once. The sample holds many counts of this clone. Trimming took 5 bases from V and 7 from J; bases not matched to a gene: 1. Germline-derived CDR1 and CDR2 are LNHDA and SQIVND (reference sequence). CDR3 size: 12 residues. The receptor was derived from a human donor in a cohort sampled during active COVID-19. What was sequenced was peripheral blood. The rearrangement uses TRBV19 and TRBJ1-2, with TRBD1 identical over 10 bases. CDR3 coding DNA: TGTGCCAGTAGTCGACAGGGGGCTGGCTACACCTTC. Protein: CASSRQGAGYTF.